These 14 T cell receptor beta chains came from one sample sequenced in a study of T cells in Graves' hyperthyroidism and ophthalmopathy. Researchers amplified the TCR beta CDR3 regions from RNA transcripts. The HTBI primer set served for first-round RT-PCR of the TCR CDR3. From the multiplex PCR reads, TCRdb called clonotypes with MiXCR, one entry per CDR3 protein. The sample records about 350,000 distinct CDR3 sequences, 15% to 20% being singletons. The specimen was blood. The receptors come from a woman between 40 and 55 years old with Graves' ophthalmopathy.

This clonotype was detected ten times or more. This chain connects TRBV20-1 to TRBJ1-3; unclear D gene. V lost 6 bases and J lost 0, with 9 bases in between. Germline assignment: CDR1 DFQATT and CDR2 SNEGSKA (reference sequence). The CDR3 loop spans 13 amino acids. The CDR3 sequence: CSAQTSSGNTIYF. Here the CDR3 DNA reads TGCAGTGCCCAGACAAGCTCTGGAAACACCATATATTTT.

This clonotype was seen at least ten times. The chain carries TRBV30 and TRBJ1-2; D perhaps matches TRBD1 (6 bases). The V gene lost 5 bases and the J gene lost 4 bases, with 11 bases spanning the gap. The CDR3 is 12 amino acids. Germline CDR1 and CDR2: GTSNPN and SVGIG (reference sequence). The CDR3 spells CAWAGVSYGYTF. The CDR3 DNA reads TGTGCCTGGGCAGGGGTGAGCTATGGCTACACCTTC.

The chain combines TRBV27 with TRBJ2-7; D might be TRBD2 (6 bases). There are 15 residues in the CDR3. Germline V gene sequence: CDR1 MNHEY, CDR2 SMNVEV (reference sequence). Trimming removed 5 bases from V and 2 bases from J, with 16 bases in between. Written as DNA, the CDR3 is TGTGCCAGCAGTCCAAATAGCGGAACCACCTACGAGCAGTACTTC. Amino acids: CASSPNSGTTYEQYF.

This clonotype was observed at least ten times. This chain uses TRBV4-1 with TRBJ1-1; TRBD1 aligns across 7 bases. V lost 1 base to trimming and J lost 3 bases; unmatched junction nucleotides: 5. Germline-derived CDR1 and CDR2 are MGHRA and YSYEKL. The CDR3 runs 15 residues. Here the CDR3 reads CASSQGRDRDTEAFF. CDR3 nucleotides: TGCGCCAGCAGCCAAGGCCGGGACAGAGACACTGAAGCTTTCTTT.

Many counts were recorded for this clonotype. This chain connects TRBV5-1 to TRBJ1-3; D gene unclear. Trimming stripped 4 bases from V and 0 bases from J, with 23 bases between. The CDR3 is made up of 19 amino acids. In germline, CDR1 is SGHRS, CDR2 YFSETQ. The CDR3, as DNA: TGCGCCAGCAGCCGCGCCGAGCGTAATCGCCAAAACTCTGGAAACACCATATATTTT. This gives the protein CASSRAERNRQNSGNTIYF.

In its sample, this clonotype was seen a few times. The rearrangement uses TRBV11-1 and TRBJ2-7, with TRBD1 as a possible D gene (6 bases). V lost 4 bases and J lost 0, with 16 bases in between. The V gene's germline CDR1 is SGHAT and CDR2 FQDESV (reference sequence). The CDR3 is 16 amino acids. The CDR3 sequence: CASSSQFDRNSYEQYF. The CDR3 DNA sequence: TGTGCCAGCAGCTCCCAATTCGACAGGAACTCCTACGAGCAGTACTTC.

This clonotype was found many times. The chain links TRBV28 to TRBJ2-5; D not resolved. This CDR3 contains 14 residues. Germline-derived CDR1 and CDR2 are MDHEN and SYDVKM. V was pared by 2 bases and J by 1 base, with 8 bases between. CDR3 region: CASSLVQTQETQYF. The CDR3 DNA is TGTGCCAGCAGTTTAGTACAAACCCAAGAGACCCAGTACTTC. Supplemented by reference TRBV28 and TRBJ2-5, the full variable domain reads DVKVTQSSRYLVKRTGEKVFLECVQDMDHENMFWYRQDPGLGLRLIYFSYDVKMKEKGDIPEGYSVSREKKERFSLILESASTNQTSMYLCASSLVQTQETQYFGPGTRLLVL.

V and J are TRBV4-2 and TRBJ2-7; 11 bases map to TRBD2. Germline V CDR1 and CDR2: LGHNA, YNFKEQ. Losses at the gene ends were 1 base for V and 3 bases for J; bases not matched to a gene: 2. The CDR3 consists of 15 residues. The chain's CDR3 is CASSQGLAGHYEQYF. The CDR3 DNA sequence: TGTGCCAGCAGCCAAGGACTAGCGGGACACTACGAGCAGTACTTC.

The chain is built from TRBV6-1 and TRBJ2-7; D is perhaps TRBD1 (5 bases). Trimming shortened V by 6 bases and J by 6 bases, and 18 bases separated the two germline ends. The germline CDR1 and CDR2 sequences are MNHNS and SASEGT. This CDR3 has 14 amino acids. CDR3 residues: CASRFRQRSSEQYF. The CDR3 coding sequence is TGTGCCAGCAGGTTTCGACAGAGGTCGAGCGAGCAGTACTTC.

This clonotype was recorded only once. A much larger clone is a single base away; this may be a read error. The chain links TRBV9 to TRBJ2-1; 9 positions match TRBD2. This CDR3 has 13 residues. Germline loops: CDR1 SGDLS, CDR2 YYNGEE. DNA for the CDR3: TGTGCCAGCAGCGGACTAGCGGACAATGAGAAGTTCTTC. It translates to CASSGLADNEKFF.

Many counts were recorded for this clonotype. The chain links TRBV4-2 to TRBJ1-2; D call uncertain. CDR1 is LGHNA, CDR2 YNFKEQ, per germline. The CDR3 has 16 amino acids. Trimming left V 0 bases short and J 0 bases short, with 11 bases between. DNA of the CDR3: TGTGCCAGCAGCCAAGATCTTACACCTGCTAACTATGGCTACACCTTC. Translation gives CASSQDLTPANYGYTF.

This clonotype was found many times. The chain recombines TRBV6-1 with TRBJ2-7, with 14 bases fitting TRBD2. The V and J ends lost 5 bases and 6 bases, in that order; junction bases with no gene match: 9. Germline loops: CDR1 MNHNS, CDR2 SASEGT. The CDR3 runs to 16 residues. CDR3 nucleotides: TGTGCCAGCAGTAAAACGGGACTAGCGGGAGTCGGCGAGCAGTACTTC. This encodes CASSKTGLAGVGEQYF.

This clonotype was found many times. CDR3 region: CASSLSTYEQYF. In DNA form, the CDR3 reads TGTGCCAGCAGCTTAAGTACCTACGAGCAGTACTTC. The gene calls are TRBV7-2 and TRBJ2-7; D is unclear. Germline V gene lookup returns CDR1 SGHTA and CDR2 FQGNSA. The V and J ends lost 2 bases and 2 bases respectively, with 4 bases between them. The CDR3 runs 12 residues.

By its share, this clonotype is medium-sized. The chain joins TRBV2 to TRBJ1-1, with D maybe TRBD1 (6 bases). CDR1 SNHLY and CDR2 FYNNEI come from the germline V gene. V was shortened by 8 bases and J by 0 bases, with 16 bases between the two germline ends. CDR3 length: 15 amino acids. The CDR3 nucleotides are TGTGCCAGCCGGGGGGGCAGATTCATGAACACTGAAGCTTTCTTT. It yields the protein CASRGGRFMNTEAFF.